Following are 13 T cell receptor beta chains from one sample sequenced in a study of cytomegalovirus exposure and HLA in healthy donors. Primers: 60 Vbeta forward and 13 Jbeta reverse. The method was immunoSEQ multiplex PCR; TCRdb's version includes in-frame clones alone and lacks a portion of them. The sample has 200,000 to 250,000 clones, about 77% seen once. The material sequenced was PBMCs. Receptor source: a woman in her thirties in good health and CMV-seronegative.

The chain couples TRBV19 to TRBJ1-1, with no clear D. CDR1 and CDR2 (germline): LNHDA, SQIVND (reference sequence). The CDR3 is made up of 15 amino acids. The V end lost 1 base, the J end lost 5 bases, and 14 bases lay between the germline ends. This CDR3 reads CASSIAGSLRTEAFF. CDR3 in DNA: TGTGCCAGTAGTATAGCTGGTAGTCTGAGGACTGAAGCTTTCTTT.

The chain employs TRBV4-2 and TRBJ1-3; D is perhaps TRBD1 (5 bases). V dropped 6 bases and J dropped 4 bases, with 10 bases sitting between them. The V gene's germline CDR1 is LGHNA and CDR2 YNFKEQ. The CDR3 runs 13 residues. DNA for the CDR3: TGTGCCAGCAGAGGGGATCACGGAAACACCATATATTTT. Its protein product is CASRGDHGNTIYF.

The V gene is TRBV7-8, the J gene TRBJ2-7; 8 bases align to TRBD1. Germline V gene sequence: CDR1 SGHVS, CDR2 FQNEAQ. Trimming removed 5 bases from V and 3 bases from J; junction bases left unmatched: 9. This CDR3 has 15 residues. The CDR3 spells CASSPVGTGDYEQYF. CDR3 DNA sequence: TGTGCCAGCAGCCCTGTAGGGACAGGAGACTACGAGCAGTACTTC.

J is TRBJ2-1 and V is TRBV6-1, with 8 positions matching TRBD1. This CDR3 spans 15 amino acids. The germline gives CDR1 MNHNS, CDR2 SASEGT. The trim removed 0 bases at V and 2 bases at J, leaving 0 bases unmatched. The CDR3 spells CASSEAGQAYNEQFF. The DNA for the CDR3 is TGTGCCAGCAGTGAAGCGGGACAGGCCTACAATGAGCAGTTCTTC.

V gene TRBV19 combines with J gene TRBJ2-1, with a tentative D call TRBD1 (6 bases). Trimming took 4 bases from V and 7 from J, leaving 11 bases between them. The V gene's germline CDR1 is LNHDA and CDR2 SQIVND (reference sequence). This CDR3 is built from 13 residues. In nucleotides, the CDR3 is TGTGCCAGTAGTACGAAACAGGGAAATGAGCAGTTCTTC. Its translation: CASSTKQGNEQFF.

J is TRBJ2-3 and V is TRBV7-9; 7 nucleotides align to TRBD2. The trim removed 1 base at V and 2 bases at J, leaving 9 bases unmatched. CDR3 length equals 17 residues. The V gene's germline CDR1 is SEHNR and CDR2 FQNEAQ (reference sequence). The DNA for the CDR3 is TGTGCCAGCAGCTTAGGGGGAGGGAGAATGATCACAGATACGCAGTATTTT. Translation gives CASSLGGGRMITDTQYF.

This clone appeared a few times. The chain uses TRBV6-6 and TRBJ2-1; TRBD2 matches 8 bases. This CDR3 has 15 residues. Germline CDR1 is MNHNY and CDR2 is SVGAGI (reference sequence). V trimming: 6 bases; J trimming: 8 bases; junction bases outside the gene matches: 12. The CDR3 loop reads CASSQLGGVGYEQFF. Written as DNA, the CDR3 is TGTGCCAGCAGCCAACTCGGGGGGGTCGGGTATGAGCAGTTCTTC.

The gene calls are TRBV2 and TRBJ2-7; D uncertain. Germline CDR1 reads SNHLY; CDR2 reads FYNNEI. V lost 7 bases and J 7 bases, leaving 11 bases between the germline ends. The CDR3 sequence is 11 residues long. CDR3 in DNA: TGTGCCAGCACTCACAGTTGGGAGCAGTACTTC. Its translation is CASTHSWEQYF.

J is TRBJ2-7 and V is TRBV5-1; tentatively, D is TRBD1 (6 bases). The CDR3 sequence is 14 residues long. In germline, CDR1 is SGHRS, CDR2 YFSETQ. V dropped 4 bases and J dropped 2 bases, with 13 bases sitting between them. This chain's CDR3 is CASSIGQPTYEQYF. Written as DNA, the CDR3 is TGCGCCAGCAGCATTGGACAGCCAACCTACGAGCAGTACTTC.

V and J are TRBV14 and TRBJ2-5; D is possibly TRBD2 (5 bases). The J call may not be correct, given that the DNA end is closer to TRBJ2-7. The CDR3 is 17 amino acids. Germline V lookup: CDR1 SGHDN, CDR2 FVKESK. CDR3 sequence reads: CASSQDGERWHFSEQYF. CDR3 DNA: TGTGCCAGCAGCCAAGATGGGGAGAGATGGCACTTCAGCGAGCAGTACTTC.

The chain carries TRBV30 and TRBJ1-6; 9 nucleotides line up with TRBD1. CDR1 is GTSNPN, CDR2 SVGIG, per germline (reference sequence). The CDR3 runs 21 residues. Trimming removed 1 base from V and 4 bases from J; junction bases left unmatched: 20. CDR3 DNA: TGTGCCTGGAGTGGCAAAGGACAGGGGTTTTCGAGTCTCGGGTATAATTCACCCCTCCACTTT. This encodes CAWSGKGQGFSSLGYNSPLHF.

This chain connects TRBV19 to TRBJ1-4; TRBD1 might be the D (5 bases). This CDR3 contains 15 residues. CDR1 and CDR2 (germline): LNHDA, SQIVND (reference sequence). V lost 3 bases, J lost 8 bases, and 16 bases lay in between. This CDR3 is CASSMGTDLGEKLFF. Written as DNA, the CDR3 is TGTGCCAGTAGTATGGGGACTGACCTTGGGGAAAAACTGTTTTTT.

This clone was seen only once. V usage is TRBV11-1 and J usage is TRBJ1-2; the D gene is possibly TRBD1 (6 bases). The CDR3 length is 13 residues. V was trimmed by 5 bases and J by 3 bases, leaving 10 bases between them. Germline CDR1 and CDR2: SGHAT and FQDESV (reference sequence). The CDR3 reads CASSLGTHYGYTF. The CDR3, as DNA: TGTGCCAGCAGCCTTGGGACACACTATGGCTACACCTTC.